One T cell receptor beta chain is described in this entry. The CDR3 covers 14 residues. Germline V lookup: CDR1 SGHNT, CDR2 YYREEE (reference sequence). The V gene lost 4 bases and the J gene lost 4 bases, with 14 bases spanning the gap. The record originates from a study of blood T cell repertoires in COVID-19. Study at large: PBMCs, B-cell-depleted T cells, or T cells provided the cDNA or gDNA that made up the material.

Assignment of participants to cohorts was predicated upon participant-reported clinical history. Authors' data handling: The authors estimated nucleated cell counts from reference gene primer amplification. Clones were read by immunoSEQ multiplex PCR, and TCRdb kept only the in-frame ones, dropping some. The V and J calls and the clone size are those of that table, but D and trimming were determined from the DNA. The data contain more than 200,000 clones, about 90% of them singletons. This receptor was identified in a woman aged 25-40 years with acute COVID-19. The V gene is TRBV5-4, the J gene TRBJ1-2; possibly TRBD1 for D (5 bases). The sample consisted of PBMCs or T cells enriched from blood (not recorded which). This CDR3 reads CASSAGTEGYGYTF. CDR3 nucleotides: TGTGCCAGCAGCGCCGGGACTGAAGGCTATGGCTACACCTTC. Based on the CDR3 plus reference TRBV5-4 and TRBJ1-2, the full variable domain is ETGVTQSPTHLIKTRGQQVTLRCSSQSGHNTVSWYQQALGQGPQFIFQYYREEENGRGNFPPRFSGLQFPNYSSELNVNALELDDSALYLCASSAGTEGYGYTFGSGTRLTVV.